A single sample is the source of the 23 T cell receptor beta chains below, sequenced in a study of early T cells in non-severe SARS-CoV-2 infection. TCRdb ran MiXCR on the 5' RACE reads and lists one entry per CDR3 protein. This sample has 40,000 to 50,000 distinct CDR3 sequences; around a tenth occur once, and the top ten carry roughly a fifth. The specimen was whole blood. The receptors were sampled from an adult who was a healthcare worker with PCR-confirmed SARS-CoV-2 infection or an uninfected control (not recorded which).

Only a few counts were recorded for this clonotype. The V call is TRBV19, the J call TRBJ2-7, with D unclear. This CDR3 region has 15 residues. Germline CDR1 and CDR2: LNHDA and SQIVND (reference sequence). The V end was cut by 7 bases, the J end by 1 base, with 17 bases between. The CDR3 nucleotides read TGTGCCAGTAAACAATACCTGTTTGGATCCTACGAGCAGTACTTC. Translation gives CASKQYLFGSYEQYF. The full variable domain, in which reference TRBV19 and TRBJ2-7 provide the parts outside the CDR3, is DGGITQSPKYLFRKEGQNVTLSCEQNLNHDAMYWYRQDPGQGLRLIYYSQIVNDFQKGDIAEGYSVSREKKESFPLTVTSAQKNPTAFYLCASKQYLFGSYEQYFGPGTRLTVT.

This clonotype was recorded many times. V gene TRBV29-1 combines with J gene TRBJ1-1; no clear D gene. This CDR3 spans 12 amino acids. Looked up from germline, CDR1 is SQVTM and CDR2 is ANQGSEA. Trimming took 4 bases from V and 4 from J, leaving 10 bases between them. CDR3 sequence (DNA): TGCAGCGTTGTTCATAAAAGCACTGAAGCTTTCTTT. Protein sequence: CSVVHKSTEAFF.

This clonotype was detected ten times or more. The rearrangement joins TRBV29-1 to TRBJ2-3; D is perhaps TRBD1 (5 bases). The CDR3 contains 15 residues. V was trimmed by 4 bases and J by 0 bases, leaving 14 bases between them. Germline CDR1 reads SQVTM; CDR2 reads ANQGSEA. The CDR3 DNA reads TGCAGCGTTGTAAACAGGACCCATAGCACAGATACGCAGTATTTT. Protein: CSVVNRTHSTDTQYF.

This clonotype was observed many times. This chain uses TRBV28 with TRBJ1-1; no clear D gene. The CDR3 spans 14 residues. The V end lost 2 bases, the J end lost 1 base, and 8 bases lay between the germline ends. Germline V gene data show CDR1 as MDHEN and CDR2 as SYDVKM. The CDR3 is CASSLNPGNTEAFF. The CDR3 DNA sequence: TGTGCCAGCAGTTTAAATCCAGGGAACACTGAAGCTTTCTTT.

This clonotype has a handful of counts. The rearrangement joins TRBV10-3 to TRBJ2-7; 7 nucleotides match TRBD1. Losses at the gene ends were 1 base for V and 5 bases for J; bases not matched to a gene: 11. Germline assignment: CDR1 ENHRY and CDR2 SYGVKD. The CDR3 is 16 residues long. The CDR3 loop is CAISEYETGLRNEQYF. CDR3 nucleotides: TGTGCCATCAGTGAGTATGAGACAGGGTTAAGGAACGAGCAGTACTTC.

In this sample, this clonotype turned up a few times. This chain links TRBV15 with TRBJ2-5; D tentatively reads TRBD1 or TRBD2 (5 bases each). The CDR3 contains 13 residues. CDR1 is LNHNV, CDR2 YYDKDF, per germline (reference sequence). The V gene lost 5 bases and the J gene lost 4 bases, with 11 bases spanning the gap. CDR3 amino acids: CATSEGLGETQYF. CDR3 bases: TGTGCCACCAGCGAGGGGCTTGGAGAGACCCAGTACTTC.

This clonotype was observed at least ten times. The J gene is TRBJ1-2, the V gene TRBV6-2 or TRBV6-3; D is ambiguous. V lost 2 bases, J lost 3 bases, and 10 bases lay in between. This CDR3 has 14 residues. Germline CDR1 reads MNHEY; CDR2 reads SVGEGT. The CDR3 bases are TGTGCCAGCAGTTACAGGGTGGACGACTATGGCTACACCTTC. As protein: CASSYRVDDYGYTF.

This clonotype appeared many times. The chain links TRBV5-1 to TRBJ2-7; D tentatively reads TRBD1 or TRBD2 (7 bases each). The CDR3 is made up of 14 amino acids. The V gene lost 5 bases and the J gene lost 5 bases, with 17 bases spanning the gap. Germline CDR1 SGHRS, CDR2 YFSETQ. The CDR3 loop reads CASSPTSRGDEQYF. The CDR3 region has the DNA TGCGCCAGCAGTCCGACTAGCAGGGGGGACGAGCAGTACTTC.

As concerns this clonotype: Being one base from a much bigger clone, this may be a read error. The chain uses TRBV19 and TRBJ2-3; 7 nucleotides line up with TRBD2. The CDR3 runs to 16 residues. The germline CDR1 and CDR2 sequences are LNHDA and SQIVND (reference sequence). The CDR3 loop is CACSMDHWGGTDTQYF. The DNA of the CDR3 is TGTGCCTGTAGTATGGACCATTGGGGGGGAACAGATACGCAGTATTTT.

This clonotype was recorded many times. In nucleotides, the CDR3 is TGCAGTGCTAGAGCCCTCGGACAGGGAGATTTCTCAACTAATGAAAAACTGTTTTTT. This translates into CSARALGQGDFSTNEKLFF. The chain couples TRBV20-1 to TRBJ1-4; the match to TRBD1 covers 8 bases. Germline CDR1 reads DFQATT; CDR2 reads SNEGSKA (reference sequence). The CDR3 has 19 amino acids. Trimming took 1 base from V and 0 from J; bases not matched to a gene: 13.

V is TRBV12-3 or TRBV12-4 and J is TRBJ2-6, with TRBD1 identical over 8 bases. Trimming cost V 3 bases and J 0 bases; bases outside gene matches: 4. The CDR3 is 17 amino acids. This CDR3 is CASSFGTGYSGANVLTF. The DNA of the CDR3 is TGTGCCAGCAGTTTTGGGACAGGCTACTCTGGGGCCAACGTCCTGACTTTC.

This clonotype was seen only once. The junction does not match germline at one end; this may be a read error. This chain connects TRBV20-1 to TRBJ2-5; D remains unclear. This CDR3 is built from 11 residues. Germline lookup yields CDR1 DFQATT and CDR2 SNEGSKA (reference sequence). In DNA form, the CDR3 reads TGCAGTGCTGGAGAGCGCGAGACCCAGTACTTC. This translates into CSAGERETQYF.

This clonotype was detected many times. The chain carries TRBV24-1 and TRBJ2-2; no reliable D call. Trimming took off 1 base at V and 0 bases at J, with 5 bases between the two ends. The CDR3 covers 15 residues. Germline V gives CDR1 KGHDR, CDR2 SFDVKD. DNA for the CDR3: TGTGCCACCAGTGATTTTAGAGCGAACACCGGGGAGCTGTTTTTT. Residues: CATSDFRANTGELFF.

The sample holds many counts of this clonotype. The chain carries TRBV29-1 and TRBJ2-7; either TRBD1 or TRBD2 may supply D (5 bases each). V lost 8 bases and J 2 bases, leaving 13 bases between the germline ends. Germline CDR1 is SQVTM and CDR2 is ANQGSEA. The CDR3 has 12 amino acids. The CDR3 bases are TGCAGCATATGGGACGGGACCTACGAGCAGTACTTC. This codes for CSIWDGTYEQYF.

To note about this clonotype: Possible read error: a much larger clone is one base away. This rearrangement joins TRBV19 to TRBJ2-1, with TRBD2 matching over 7 bases. The CDR3 has 16 residues. V lost 7 bases to trimming and J lost 2 bases; unmatched junction nucleotides: 11. Germline CDR1 reads LNHDA; CDR2 reads SQIVND (reference sequence). The CDR3 region is CASTPFGRHPYNEQFF. The CDR3 nucleotides read TGTGCCAGTACCCCTTTCGGGAGGCACCCCTACAATGAGCAGTTCTTC.

This clonotype has more than one count but fewer than ten. This rearrangement joins TRBV12-3 or TRBV12-4 to TRBJ1-1, with D perhaps TRBD1 (6 bases). V was pared by 6 bases and J by 0 bases, with 17 bases between. This CDR3 is 16 amino acids long. CDR3 amino acids: CASSRSLDRLNTEAFF. The CDR3 DNA reads as TGTGCCAGCAGCCGTTCCCTCGACAGGTTGAACACTGAAGCTTTCTTT.

This clonotype turned up a few times. The chain combines TRBV28 with TRBJ2-7, with 9 bases lining up with TRBD1. V was clipped by 8 bases and J by 4 bases; unmatched bases: 27. There are 20 residues in the CDR3. The germline gives CDR1 MDHEN, CDR2 SYDVKM. In DNA form, the CDR3 reads TGTGCCAGCTGTCCCGGGACAGGGCAATTAATACCTCTCTCCATATACGAGCAGTACTTC. Amino acid sequence: CASCPGTGQLIPLSIYEQYF.

This clonotype was picked up a small number of times. V and J are TRBV20-1 and TRBJ2-7, with a weak D call TRBD1 (6 bases). CDR1 and CDR2 (germline): DFQATT, SNEGSKA (reference sequence). The germline V and J ends were trimmed by 2 bases and 5 bases, with 16 bases remaining between them. The length of the CDR3 is 14 residues. The DNA of the CDR3 is TGCAGTGCTAGACACCCGGGACAAGGGGACGAGCAGTACTTC. It encodes CSARHPGQGDEQYF.

This clonotype has ten or more counts. The rearrangement links TRBV13 to TRBJ2-3; tentatively, D is TRBD2 (5 bases). V dropped 6 bases and J dropped 0 bases, with 13 bases sitting between them. The germline gives CDR1 PRHDT, CDR2 FYEKMQ (reference sequence). The CDR3 is 15 residues long. The CDR3 sequence: CASRMWAGSTDTQYF. Here the CDR3 DNA reads TGTGCCAGCAGGATGTGGGCGGGCAGCACAGATACGCAGTATTTT.

This clonotype was picked up many times. V and J are TRBV5-1 and TRBJ1-2; no definite D call. Germline values: CDR1 SGHRS, CDR2 YFSETQ. The CDR3 consists of 14 residues. With 0 bases removed from V and 6 bases from J, the gap between germline ends came to 12 bases. The CDR3 region is CASSLGDNGHGYTF. CDR3 DNA: TGCGCCAGCAGCTTGGGAGACAATGGCCATGGCTACACCTTC. The whole variable domain, filled in from reference TRBV5-1 and TRBJ1-2, reads KAGVTQTPRYLIKTRGQQVTLSCSPISGHRSVSWYQQTPGQGLQFLFEYFSETQRNKGNFPGRFSGRQFSNSRSEMNVSTLELGDSALYLCASSLGDNGHGYTFGSGTRLTVV.

This clonotype showed up many times. V is TRBV4-2 and J is TRBJ1-6, with 9 bases matching TRBD1. V lost 1 base and J lost 8; bases outside the gene matches: 6. The germline gives CDR1 LGHNA, CDR2 YNFKEQ. The CDR3 spans 16 residues. The CDR3 protein is CASSQGTGASYSPLHF. In nucleotides, the CDR3 is TGTGCCAGCAGCCAAGGGACAGGGGCAAGTTATTCACCCCTCCACTTT.

Of note for this clonotype: With a much larger clone just one base away, this may be a read error. This chain uses TRBV6-6 with TRBJ2-1; 9 bases align to TRBD2. This CDR3 is built from 16 residues. Germline CDR1 reads MNHNY; CDR2 reads SVGAGI (reference sequence). After removal of 0 bases from V and 5 bases from J, the junction contained 5 bases not matched to a gene. CDR3 in amino acids: CASSYSAASGDNEQFF. CDR3 DNA sequence: TGTGCCAGCAGTTACTCGGCGGCTAGCGGGGACAATGAGCAGTTCTTC.

The chain recombines TRBV28 with TRBJ1-5; maybe TRBD1 (6 bases). V was cut by 2 bases and J by 5 bases, with 10 bases left in between. CDR1 is MDHEN, CDR2 SYDVKM, per germline. The CDR3 runs to 14 residues. The CDR3 loop is CASSLLGGDQPQHF. CDR3 DNA: TGTGCCAGCAGTTTACTAGGGGGGGATCAGCCCCAGCATTTT.